The following is a T cell receptor beta chain sequence with its context. Its antigen remains unidentified. These data are taken from a study of shared clonotypes between healthy human individuals. CD45RO negativity and positive selection for CCR7 defined naive CD8 cells, a population that excluded terminally differentiated effector memory CD45RA+ cells. Sorted subsets were amplified in replicate PCRs using 150 to 250 ng DNA, about 30,000 T cell genomes. Sequencing was performed with immunoSEQ multiplex PCR; in TCRdb, only in-frame clones are kept and a portion is missing. The sample lists around 2,000,000 clones, approximately 94% seen once, with approximately 1.2% in the top ten. Study-wide results and limits: Shared clonotypes: about 4.6% naive CD4, about 3.5% naive CD8, around 2.2% memory CD4, over 0.3% memory CD8.

The V end was cut by 3 bases, the J end by 9 bases, with 15 bases between. This CDR3 comprises 14 residues. Germline CDR1 MNHEY, CDR2 SMNVEV (reference sequence). The sequenced sample consisted of naive CD8+ T cells sorted from blood. The chain recombines TRBV27 with TRBJ2-1, with D perhaps matching TRBD2 (6 bases). The receptor was isolated from a man between 18 and 29 years old in good health. CDR3 sequence (DNA): TGTGCCAGCAGTTTTTGGCTAGTGGGGGGTGAGCAGTTCTTC. Translated, it gives CASSFWLVGGEQFF.